Listed below are T cell receptor beta chains from one sample, sequenced in a study of blood T cells in healthy people across ages. TCRdb called the 5' RACE reads again in MiXCR, with one record for every CDR3 protein. This sample has around 800,000 distinct CDR3 sequences, with more than 25% found just once. The sample was also linked to a second study, of T cells of mothers and their children.

Sequenced material: blood. Receptors originate from a boy under 18 in good health. Both conserved end residues are part of each CDR3. A D gene is named only where the DNA matches it firmly. Clone sizes are given selectively: once, few, many, or a class where the clone is expanded.

J,D,size,V,DNA,CDR3
TRBJ2-3,TRBD2,-,TRBV3-1,TGTGCCAGCAGCCAAGATCCCGCGGCGCGGGGGAATACGCAGTATTTT,CASSQDPAARGNTQYF
TRBJ1-4,-,-,TRBV12-3/TRBV12-4,TGTGCCAGCAGTTGGGGACAATCTCTTGGTGAAAAACTGTTTTTT,CASSWGQSLGEKLFF
TRBJ2-7,-,-,TRBV5-1,TGCGCCAGCAGCTTGGACATGCCACCCTACGAGCAGTACTTC,CASSLDMPPYEQYF
TRBJ1-4,TRBD1,-,TRBV4-1,TGCGCCAGTAGCCAACCTGACAGGGGTAGTGAAAAACTGTTTTTT,CASSQPDRGSEKLFF
TRBJ1-4,-,-,TRBV12-3/TRBV12-4,TGTGCCAGCAGTAACAGAGTCGAAAATGAAAAACTGTTTTTT,CASSNRVENEKLFF
TRBJ2-5,-,-,TRBV6-6,TGTGCCAGCAGTTACTGGGTCGGACAAGAGACCCAGTACTTC,CASSYWVGQETQYF
TRBJ2-2,TRBD2,few,TRBV6-5,TGTGCCAGCAGTTACTCCGGACTAGGAACGACCGGGGAGCTGTTTTTT,CASSYSGLGTTGELFF
TRBJ1-2,-,few,TRBV20-1,TGCAGTGCTAGAAAGGGTGTCAGGGACGACTATGGCTACACCTTC,CSARKGVRDDYGYTF
TRBJ2-7,-,-,TRBV24-1,TGTGCCACCAGTGATTTAGTCGTGATCTACGAGCAGTACTTC,CATSDLVVIYEQYF
TRBJ2-7,TRBD2,many,TRBV7-3,TGTGCCAGCAGCTCCTTGACTAGCGGGGGACCCTACGAGCAGTACTTC,CASSSLTSGGPYEQYF
TRBJ1-1,-,-,TRBV7-6,TGTGCCAGCAGCTTAGCGGAGGGCCCCAGGGGAGAAGCTTTCTTT,CASSLAEGPRGEAFF
TRBJ2-5,TRBD2,few,TRBV7-6,TGTGCCAGCAGCTTCCGACTAGCGGGGGCCCACCAAGAGACCCAGTACTTC,CASSFRLAGAHQETQYF
TRBJ2-7,TRBD1,-,TRBV5-1,TGCGCCAGCAGCCGGGACAGGGGCGGATCCTACGAGCAGTACTTC,CASSRDRGGSYEQYF
TRBJ2-7,TRBD2,few,TRBV20-1,TGCAGTGCTGTTCCCACGGGAGGCGGCTACGAGCAGTACTTC,CSAVPTGGGYEQYF
TRBJ2-7,TRBD1,few,TRBV18,TGTGCCAGCTCACCCACAGGGGACGTTGGCGAGCAGTACTTC,CASSPTGDVGEQYF
TRBJ2-2,TRBD1,few,TRBV7-3,TGTGCCAGCAGCCCTCGGACAGGGGTCGCCGGGGAGCTGTTTTTT,CASSPRTGVAGELFF
TRBJ1-6,TRBD1,few,TRBV12-3/TRBV12-4,TGTGCCAGCAGTTTAGGGGGACAGCTAAATTCACCCCTCCACTTT,CASSLGGQLNSPLHF
TRBJ2-1,-,-,TRBV7-9,TGTGCGGCCGAGGGGGGCAATGAGCAGTTCTTC,CAAEGGNEQFF
TRBJ1-2,-,few,TRBV9,TGTGCCAGCAGCGTAGCGGCGGGACGGCCCCTCTATGGCTACACCTTC,CASSVAAGRPLYGYTF
TRBJ1-4,-,few,TRBV2,TGTGCCAGCAGTGAATTGGGTGGTGGTGAAAAACTGTTTTTT,CASSELGGGEKLFF
TRBJ2-1,TRBD2,-,TRBV5-5,TGTGCCAGCAGCCCGGGAGGGGGGCTTGGAAATGAGCAGTTCTTC,CASSPGGGLGNEQFF
TRBJ1-1,TRBD1,-,TRBV11-2,TGTGCCAGCAGCTTAGATCGAAGGGGGCCAGATGAAGCTTTCTTT,CASSLDRRGPDEAFF
TRBJ2-5,-,-,TRBV6-1,TGTGCCAGCAGCACCCGGCGGGGACAACGGAGCGAGACCCAGTACTTC,CASSTRRGQRSETQYF
TRBJ2-1,TRBD2,few,TRBV5-1,TGCGCCAGCAGCTTACTAGCGGGGCTCAATGAGCAGTTCTTC,CASSLLAGLNEQFF
TRBJ1-2,-,few,TRBV6-5,TGTGCCAGCAGTTTACACACCGTGGGGGCTGAAATCGGCTACACCTTC,CASSLHTVGAEIGYTF
TRBJ1-2,TRBD1,few,TRBV9,TGTGCCAGCAGCCCCCGGGACAGGGGCGTAGCTAACTATGGCTACACCTTC,CASSPRDRGVANYGYTF
TRBJ2-1,TRBD1,-,TRBV7-2,TGTGCCAGCAGCTTCCAACAGGGGGACAATGAGCAGTTCTTC,CASSFQQGDNEQFF
TRBJ1-4,-,-,TRBV4-2,TGTGCCAGCAGCCAACAACTTGGGCGGAGTGAAAAACTGTTTTTT,CASSQQLGRSEKLFF
TRBJ1-3,TRBD1,few,TRBV3-1,TGTGCCAGCAGCCAAGCACAGGGGGCTGGAAACACCATATATTTT,CASSQAQGAGNTIYF
TRBJ1-5,-,few,TRBV4-1,TGCGCCAGCAGCCAAGAAGGGGACATTCAGCCCCAGCATTTT,CASSQEGDIQPQHF
TRBJ1-2,TRBD1,-,TRBV5-1,TGCGCCAGCAGCTCCCTGGGACAGCCTAGCTATGGCTACACCTTC,CASSSLGQPSYGYTF
TRBJ1-1,TRBD1,-,TRBV5-1,TGCGCCAGCAGCTTGGGGACAGGTGCGTCTGAAGCTTTCTTT,CASSLGTGASEAFF
TRBJ1-2,-,-,TRBV6-2/TRBV6-3,TGTGCCAGCAGGCCGATTGGTAGCTATGGCTACACCTTC,CASRPIGSYGYTF
TRBJ1-1,-,-,TRBV13,TGTGCCAGCGTACAGGGGAACACTGAAGCTTTCTTT,CASVQGNTEAFF
TRBJ2-5,TRBD1,-,TRBV15,TGTGCCACCAGCAGAGCAGGGGGAGAGACCCAGTACTTC,CATSRAGGETQYF
TRBJ1-2,TRBD1,-,TRBV29-1,TGCAGCGTTAACAGGGGAATCTATGGCTACACCTTC,CSVNRGIYGYTF
TRBJ2-1,-,few,TRBV6-2/TRBV6-3,TGTGCCAGCAGTGACGGGCGCCCCTACAATGAGCAGTTCTTC,CASSDGRPYNEQFF
TRBJ2-1,TRBD1,-,TRBV9,TGTGCCAGCAGCCCCCAGGGACAGGGATCGAAGATTGAGCAGTTCTTC,CASSPQGQGSKIEQFF
TRBJ1-4,-,few,TRBV18,TGTGCCAGCTCACCCGGCGGGGTTGGGGAAAAACTGTTTTTT,CASSPGGVGEKLFF
TRBJ2-4,-,-,TRBV3-1,TGTGCCAGCAGCTGGGGGGTTCCTGGAGCCAAAAACATTCAGTACTTC,CASSWGVPGAKNIQYF
TRBJ1-4,-,-,TRBV7-6,TGTGCCAGCAGCCCCCGGGGAGGGTTTCGGACTAATGAAAAACTGTTTTTT,CASSPRGGFRTNEKLFF
TRBJ2-1,-,few,TRBV20-1,TGCAGTGCTAGGGCAGTAGTTTACAATGAGCAGTTCTTC,CSARAVVYNEQFF
TRBJ2-4,TRBD1,-,TRBV12-3/TRBV12-4,TGTGCCAGCAGTTCCAGGGGGCGGGAAGACATTCAGTACTTC,CASSSRGREDIQYF
TRBJ2-5,TRBD1,-,TRBV25-1,TGTGCCAGCAGTAAGGGACAGGAGACAGTCAGGGAGACCCAGTACTTC,CASSKGQETVRETQYF
TRBJ2-2,-,few,TRBV7-6,TGTGCCAGCAGCTTATTCCCCTCGGAGGCCACCGGGGAGCTGTTTTTT,CASSLFPSEATGELFF
TRBJ2-3,-,few,TRBV6-5,TGTGCCAGCAGTAACCCCGCAGGTAGCACAGATACGCAGTATTTT,CASSNPAGSTDTQYF
TRBJ1-4,-,-,TRBV6-5,TGTGCCAGCAGTCGGGGGGGGAGTGATAATGAAAAACTGTTTTTT,CASSRGGSDNEKLFF
TRBJ1-4,TRBD1,few,TRBV5-5,TGTGCCAGCAGCTTAATGACAGGGGGTGGTGAAAAACTGTTTTTT,CASSLMTGGGEKLFF
TRBJ2-5,-,few,TRBV5-1,TGCGCCAGCAGCTTGGATGGGTCAGGGAGGGAGACCCAGTACTTC,CASSLDGSGRETQYF
TRBJ2-7,-,few,TRBV11-1,TGTGCCAGCAGCCCCAAACCGGGAACCTTCTCCTACGAGCAGTACTTC,CASSPKPGTFSYEQYF
TRBJ1-2,TRBD1,few,TRBV6-5,TGTGCCAGCAGTTGGACCGCAGGGGGCAACTATGGCTACACCTTC,CASSWTAGGNYGYTF
TRBJ2-5,-,-,TRBV20-1,TGCAGTGCGGAACCCTTTGGAGAGACCCAGTACTTC,CSAEPFGETQYF
TRBJ1-5,-,-,TRBV20-1,TGCAGTGCTAGAGTCGGGAGGGGAGGGGTTCAGCCCCAGCATTTT,CSARVGRGGVQPQHF
TRBJ2-5,TRBD1,-,TRBV10-3,TGTGCCATCGGACAGGGTCTTGGAGAGACCCAGTACTTC,CAIGQGLGETQYF
TRBJ1-2,-,few,TRBV6-5,TGTGCCAGCAGTTACCGACGCAGGATAACTTCCACGATTAACTATGGCTACACCTTC,CASSYRRRITSTINYGYTF
TRBJ2-1,TRBD1,many,TRBV29-1,TGCAGCGCCCGGGACAGGGGCCATGCTGAGCAGTTCTTC,CSARDRGHAEQFF
TRBJ2-1,-,few,TRBV18,TGTGCCAGCTCACCACCTTATCCAGGGCCCTACAATGAGCAGTTCTTC,CASSPPYPGPYNEQFF
TRBJ2-7,-,few,TRBV6-2/TRBV6-3,TGTGCCAGCACTCTAACAGGGATCCACGAGCAGTACTTC,CASTLTGIHEQYF
TRBJ2-3,-,-,TRBV6-2/TRBV6-3,TGTGCCAGCAACTCGCTGACAGGAGCTAGCACAGATACGCAGTATTTT,CASNSLTGASTDTQYF
TRBJ2-5,-,few,TRBV10-3,TGTGCCTCCTCCCTCCCTGAACAAGAGACCCAGTACTTC,CASSLPEQETQYF